A single sample gave rise to the 31 T cell receptor beta chains below, sequenced in a study of cytotoxic CD8 clonotypes in ibrutinib-treated CLL. The table came from immunoSEQ multiplex PCR; TCRdb's copy has only in-frame clones and leaves some out. In the table there are almost 250,000 clones, around three quarters of which are singletons. The sequences come from PBMCs, collected after 24 months of ibrutinib treatment. These receptors were taken from a human donor with chronic lymphocytic leukemia.

This clone was detected only a few times. V and J are TRBV7-3 and TRBJ2-2; D gene unclear. Trimming cost V 5 bases and J 0 bases, with 10 bases left between them. CDR1 is SGHTA and CDR2 is FQGTGA in the germline V gene. CDR3 length equals 15 residues. The CDR3 reads CASSPGHANTGELFF. The CDR3 region has the DNA TGTGCCAGCAGCCCCGGGCACGCGAACACCGGGGAGCTGTTTTTT.

The chain couples TRBV6-5 to TRBJ2-1; D gene uncertain. The V end was cut by 7 bases, the J end by 4 bases, with 11 bases between. The CDR3 loop spans 13 amino acids. The germline V gene has CDR1 MNHEY and CDR2 SVGAGI. This CDR3 is CASTPGGYNEQFF. The CDR3 DNA reads as TGTGCCAGCACCCCCGGTGGGTACAATGAGCAGTTCTTC.

V and J are TRBV15 and TRBJ1-2; possible D gene TRBD1, 5 bases. This CDR3 comprises 14 residues. The germline gives CDR1 LNHNV, CDR2 YYDKDF (reference sequence). V was clipped by 2 bases and J by 8 bases, with 15 bases between them. The DNA of the CDR3 is TGTGCCACCAGCAGACTCCGGGACCCGAGGGGCTACACCTTC. Translated: CATSRLRDPRGYTF. Looking up the rest from reference TRBV15 and TRBJ1-2 gives the full variable domain: DAMVIQNPRYQVTQFGKPVTLSCSQTLNHNVMYWYQQKSSQAPKLLFHYYDKDFNNEADTPDNFQSRRPNTSFCFLDIRSPGLGDTAMYLCATSRLRDPRGYTFGSGTRLTVV.

This chain links TRBV30 with TRBJ2-1, with 12 bases aligning to TRBD2. This CDR3 spans 15 amino acids. The junction had 6 bases not matched to a gene; V was cut back by 2 bases and J by 7 bases. In germline, CDR1 is GTSNPN, CDR2 SVGIG (reference sequence). The CDR3 DNA is TGTGCCTGGAGTATCCGACTAGCGGGAGAGAATGAGCAGTTCTTC. It codes for CAWSIRLAGENEQFF.

This sequence joins TRBV9 and TRBJ2-7; 7 bases map to TRBD2. The V segment lost 0 bases and the J segment 2 bases; nucleotides outside the gene matches: 2. This CDR3 spans 14 amino acids. Germline V gene sequence: CDR1 SGDLS, CDR2 YYNGEE. The CDR3, as DNA: TGTGCCAGCAGCGTAGTAGCGGGTACCTACGAGCAGTACTTC. It encodes CASSVVAGTYEQYF.

This clone appeared a few times. V and J are TRBV28 and TRBJ1-1; TRBD1 might be the D (5 bases). Germline lookup yields CDR1 MDHEN and CDR2 SYDVKM. Trimming took off 4 bases at V and 1 base at J, with 13 bases between the two ends. The CDR3 extends over 15 amino acids. Here the CDR3 DNA reads TGTGCCAGCAGTTCCTACAGGTTAGGGAACACTGAAGCTTTCTTT. It specifies CASSSYRLGNTEAFF.

This chain joins TRBV7-6 and TRBJ2-7; 14 nucleotides line up with TRBD2. This CDR3 has 17 amino acids. V dropped 2 bases and J dropped 4; count of bases not matched to a gene: 7. Germline V gene lookup returns CDR1 SGHVS and CDR2 FNYEAQ. CDR3 in DNA: TGTGCCAGCAGCTTACTCGGGACTAGCGGGGGAACATACGAGCAGTACTTC. Translating it yields CASSLLGTSGGTYEQYF.

This chain links TRBV30 with TRBJ2-3; no clear D gene. This CDR3 spans 14 amino acids. V was shortened by 6 bases and J by 2 bases, with 15 bases between the two germline ends. CDR1 and CDR2 (germline): GTSNPN, SVGIG (reference sequence). CDR3 sequence (DNA): TGTGCCTGCCTTGACCGGGCCGCCACAGATACGCAGTATTTT. Translating it yields CACLDRAATDTQYF.

The chain has TRBV5-8 and TRBJ2-7; no definite D call. Trimming stripped 4 bases from V and 1 base from J, with 9 bases between. Germline V lookup: CDR1 SGHTS, CDR2 YDEGEE. The CDR3 runs 13 residues. The DNA for the CDR3 is TGTGCCAGCAGCCTGATGGGGTCCTACGAGCAGTACTTC. It codes for CASSLMGSYEQYF.

V usage is TRBV6-5 and J usage is TRBJ1-5; TRBD1 aligns across 7 bases. The CDR3 runs 15 residues. Germline lookup yields CDR1 MNHEY and CDR2 SVGAGI. V lost 6 bases, J lost 0 bases, and 5 bases stayed unmatched. The CDR3 is CASSLTGISNQPQHF. In DNA, the CDR3 is TGTGCCAGCAGCTTGACAGGGATTAGCAATCAGCCCCAGCATTTT.

V gene TRBV29-1 combines with J gene TRBJ2-1; the match to TRBD2 covers 10 bases. V shed 4 bases and J 8 bases; nucleotides not matched to a gene: 2. This CDR3 region has 12 residues. Germline V gene data show CDR1 as SQVTM and CDR2 as ANQGSEA. The CDR3 DNA follows: TGCAGCGTTGCTAGCGGGAGCGATGAGCAGTTCTTC. Amino acids: CSVASGSDEQFF.

The chain uses TRBV30 and TRBJ2-7, with D hard to call. The CDR3 runs 11 residues. V was pared by 2 bases and J by 7 bases, with 9 bases between. The germline CDR1 and CDR2 sequences are GTSNPN and SVGIG (reference sequence). DNA of the CDR3: TGTGCCTGGAGTCCTTTACGGGAGCAGTACTTC. The encoded protein is CAWSPLREQYF.

A single count supports this clone. V and J are TRBV19 and TRBJ1-1; 8 bases line up with TRBD1. Losses at the gene ends were 1 base for V and 1 base for J; bases not matched to a gene: 8. CDR1 LNHDA and CDR2 SQIVND come from the germline V gene (reference sequence). The CDR3 contains 17 residues. The CDR3: CASSIAHKGTGNTEAFF. CDR3 nucleotides: TGTGCCAGTAGTATAGCCCATAAAGGGACAGGGAACACTGAAGCTTTCTTT. Based on the CDR3 plus reference TRBV19 and TRBJ1-1, the full variable domain is DGGITQSPKYLFRKEGQNVTLSCEQNLNHDAMYWYRQDPGQGLRLIYYSQIVNDFQKGDIAEGYSVSREKKESFPLTVTSAQKNPTAFYLCASSIAHKGTGNTEAFFGQGTRLTVV.

The CDR3 sequence: CASSYSPLSYNEQFF. CDR3 DNA: TGTGCCAGCAGTTACTCCCCACTAAGTTACAATGAGCAGTTCTTC. V gene TRBV6-5 combines with J gene TRBJ2-1; D unclear. V lost 0 bases and J 4 bases, leaving 10 bases between the germline ends. Germline assignment: CDR1 MNHEY and CDR2 SVGAGI. This CDR3 comprises 15 residues.

Worth noting for this clone: The DNA is omitted, as the CDR3 cannot be located on it reliably, and the CDR3 follows TCRdb's listing. The chain recombines TRBV6-5 with TRBJ2-6. Germline V gene sequence: CDR1 MNHEY, CDR2 SVGAGI. Inclusive of both ends, the CDR3 amounts to 16 amino acids. The CDR3 sequence is CASSLVFGAGANVLTF.

The sample holds a few counts of this clone. The chain has TRBV7-9 and TRBJ2-7; no reliable D call. The CDR3 runs to 12 residues. Germline V CDR1 and CDR2: SEHNR, FQNEAQ (reference sequence). V was shortened by 2 bases and J by 6 bases, with 8 bases between the two germline ends. CDR3 bases: TGTGCCAGCAGCTTATCCAATGCCGAGCAGTACTTC. Its protein product is CASSLSNAEQYF.

As concerns this clone: The junction departs from germline at one end; a sequencing error may be responsible. The J gene is TRBJ1-2, the V gene TRBV7-2, with a tentative D call TRBD1 (6 bases). Germline V CDR1 and CDR2: SGHTA, FQGNSA. The CDR3 is 11 amino acids. CDR3 sequence (DNA): TGTGCCAGCAGCTTGTCTGGACAGCTACTCTTC. Encoded protein: CASSLSGQLLF.

The genes are TRBV18 and TRBJ1-5; 9 bases are shared with TRBD1. CDR3 length: 15 amino acids. The germline CDR1 and CDR2 sequences are KGHSH and LQKENI. With V trimmed by 4 bases and J by 4 bases, 5 bases remained unmatched. CDR3 amino acids: CASSLDRGTNQPQHF. In DNA form, the CDR3 reads TGTGCCAGCTCACTCGACAGGGGGACTAATCAGCCCCAGCATTTT.

The CDR3 loop is CASSKNGRDSDTQYF. In DNA, the CDR3 is TGTGCCAGCAGTAAAAACGGGAGGGATTCAGATACGCAGTATTTT. The chain is built from TRBV2 and TRBJ2-3, with 8 positions matching TRBD2. CDR1 SNHLY and CDR2 FYNNEI come from the germline V gene. V shed 5 bases and J 4 bases; nucleotides not matched to a gene: 8. This CDR3 contains 15 residues.

The sample holds a few counts of this clone. The V call is TRBV27, the J call TRBJ2-1, with D tentatively TRBD2 (6 bases). This CDR3 region has 15 residues. V lost 5 bases and J 5 bases, leaving 16 bases between the germline ends. Germline V gene data show CDR1 as MNHEY and CDR2 as SMNVEV (reference sequence). The CDR3 protein is CASSVSGGANNEQFF. DNA for the CDR3: TGTGCCAGCAGTGTTAGCGGAGGGGCGAACAATGAGCAGTTCTTC.

The rearrangement joins TRBV7-9 to TRBJ2-1, with TRBD2 identical over 13 bases. CDR1 is SEHNR and CDR2 is FQNEAQ in the germline V gene (reference sequence). The CDR3 extends over 15 amino acids. V shed 5 bases, J shed 7 bases, and the junction held 5 bases outside the gene matches. The CDR3 loop is CASSQSGLAGNEQFF. CDR3 DNA sequence: TGTGCCAGCAGCCAATCGGGACTAGCGGGAAATGAGCAGTTCTTC. Full variable domain (outside the CDR3, taken from reference TRBV7-9 and TRBJ2-1): DTGVSQNPRHKITKRGQNVTFRCDPISEHNRLYWYRQTLGQGPEFLTYFQNEAQLEKSRLLSDRFSAERPKGSFSTLEIQRTEQGDSAMYLCASSQSGLAGNEQFFGPGTRLTVL.

This clone was seen a handful of times. The rearrangement links TRBV9 to TRBJ2-1, with 9 nucleotides matching TRBD1. Trimming cost V 0 bases and J 3 bases; bases outside gene matches: 4. Germline V gene data show CDR1 as SGDLS and CDR2 as YYNGEE. CDR3 length: 16 residues. The CDR3 DNA is TGTGCCAGCAGCGTAGTGGACAGGGGCTACTACAATGAGCAGTTCTTC. Protein product: CASSVVDRGYYNEQFF.

Only a few counts were recorded for this clone. V is TRBV7-9 and J is TRBJ2-7, with 7 bases fitting TRBD1. This CDR3 is 13 amino acids long. The ends lost 3 bases at V and 4 bases at J; junction bases unmatched: 3. In germline, CDR1 is SEHNR, CDR2 FQNEAQ (reference sequence). In nucleotides, the CDR3 is TGTGCCAGCAGCTTGGGGACAGTATACGAGCAGTACTTC. Amino acids: CASSLGTVYEQYF.

This chain links TRBV6-1 with TRBJ2-5, with 7 bases fitting TRBD1. Trimming removed 3 bases from V and 0 bases from J; junction bases left unmatched: 7. This CDR3 has 16 amino acids. In germline, CDR1 is MNHNS, CDR2 SASEGT. Written as DNA, the CDR3 is TGTGCCAGCAGTGAGATGACAGGGAGCGACCAAGAGACCCAGTACTTC. Encoded protein: CASSEMTGSDQETQYF.

The chain links TRBV18 to TRBJ1-5; no clear D. The CDR3 runs 14 residues. Trimming pared 2 bases from V and 4 bases from J, leaving 9 bases between. Germline CDR1 is KGHSH and CDR2 is LQKENI. The CDR3 nucleotides read TGTGCCAGCTCACCAAAAGGGCGGAATCAGCCCCAGCATTTT. This translates into CASSPKGRNQPQHF.

The chain has TRBV11-3 and TRBJ2-2; D gene uncertain. CDR1 is SGHNT and CDR2 is YENEEA in the germline V gene. The CDR3 is 13 residues long. Trimming took off 6 bases at V and 4 bases at J, with 9 bases between the two ends. The CDR3 region has the DNA TGTGCCAGCAGTCTACAAATCACCGGGGAGCTGTTTTTT. Translating it yields CASSLQITGELFF.

This rearrangement joins TRBV2 to TRBJ2-7; 9 bases align to TRBD1. The CDR3 has 17 residues. Germline CDR1 reads SNHLY; CDR2 reads FYNNEI. V was clipped by 5 bases and J by 4 bases; unmatched bases: 15. The CDR3 loop is CASSFIYRDRERYEQYF. Here the CDR3 DNA reads TGTGCCAGCAGTTTCATCTACCGGGACAGGGAAAGGTACGAGCAGTACTTC.

The J gene is TRBJ2-7, the V gene TRBV11-2, with TRBD1 identical over 7 bases. V shed 3 bases, J shed 0 bases, and the junction held 14 bases outside the gene matches. CDR1 and CDR2 (germline): SGHAT, FQNNGV. The CDR3 sequence is 18 residues long. This CDR3 is CASSFRGISPYGSYEQYF. The CDR3 nucleotides are TGTGCCAGCAGCTTCAGGGGGATAAGTCCTTATGGCTCCTACGAGCAGTACTTC. The full variable domain, in which reference TRBV11-2 and TRBJ2-7 provide the parts outside the CDR3, is EAGVAQSPRYKIIEKRQSVAFWCNPISGHATLYWYQQILGQGPKLLIQFQNNGVVDDSQLPKDRFSAERLKGVDSTLKIQPAKLEDSAVYLCASSFRGISPYGSYEQYFGPGTRLTVT.

This clone was counted only a few times. The rearrangement links TRBV2 to TRBJ2-5; TRBD1 matches 9 bases. Germline V lookup: CDR1 SNHLY, CDR2 FYNNEI. The CDR3 sequence is 13 residues long. The junction had 1 base not matched to a gene; V was cut back by 4 bases and J by 4 bases. The CDR3 coding sequence is TGTGCCAGCAGTGGACAGGGGGGAGAGACCCAGTACTTC. Translation gives CASSGQGGETQYF.

The chain couples TRBV30 to TRBJ2-7; perhaps TRBD2 as D (6 bases). CDR1 is GTSNPN and CDR2 is SVGIG in the germline V gene (reference sequence). This CDR3 spans 11 amino acids. Trimming took off 5 bases at V and 3 bases at J, with 8 bases between the two ends. The CDR3 bases are TGTGCCTGGGGGGGGAGCTACGAGCAGTACTTC. Translating it yields CAWGGSYEQYF.

The chain carries TRBV18 and TRBJ2-3; 12 nucleotides match TRBD2. V lost 4 bases, J lost 3 bases, and 5 bases stayed unmatched. Germline assignment: CDR1 KGHSH and CDR2 LQKENI. The CDR3 is 16 amino acids. The CDR3 loop is CASSRASGRETDTQYF. CDR3 DNA sequence: TGTGCCAGCTCACGAGCTAGCGGGAGGGAGACAGATACGCAGTATTTT. The variable domain in full, with the rest retrieved from reference TRBV18 and TRBJ2-3, is NAGVMQNPRHLVRRRGQEARLRCSPMKGHSHVYWYRQLPEEGLKFMVYLQKENIIDESGMPKERFSAEFPKEGPSILRIQQVVRGDSAAYFCASSRASGRETDTQYFGPGTRLTVL.